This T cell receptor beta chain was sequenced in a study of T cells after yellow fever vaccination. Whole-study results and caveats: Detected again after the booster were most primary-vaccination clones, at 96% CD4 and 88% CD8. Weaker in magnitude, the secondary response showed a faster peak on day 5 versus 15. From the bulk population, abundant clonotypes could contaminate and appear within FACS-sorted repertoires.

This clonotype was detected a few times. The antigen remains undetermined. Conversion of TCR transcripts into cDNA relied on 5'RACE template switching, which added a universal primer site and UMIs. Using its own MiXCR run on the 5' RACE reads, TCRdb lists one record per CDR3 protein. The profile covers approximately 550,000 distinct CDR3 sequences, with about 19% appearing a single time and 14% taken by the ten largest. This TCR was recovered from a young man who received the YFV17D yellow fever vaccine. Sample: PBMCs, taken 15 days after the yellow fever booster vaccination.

The CDR3 region has the DNA TGTGCCACCAGCGGCAACGACAGGGGAGGCGAGCAGTACTTC. It specifies CATSGNDRGGEQYF. The genes are TRBV15 and TRBJ2-7, with 8 bases matching TRBD1. This CDR3 has 14 amino acids. J gave up 6 bases and V 5 bases, and 9 bases lay outside the gene matches. CDR1 is LNHNV and CDR2 is YYDKDF in the germline V gene (reference sequence). Full variable domain (outside the CDR3, taken from reference TRBV15 and TRBJ2-7): DAMVIQNPRYQVTQFGKPVTLSCSQTLNHNVMYWYQQKSSQAPKLLFHYYDKDFNNEADTPDNFQSRRPNTSFCFLDIRSPGLGDTAMYLCATSGNDRGGEQYFGPGTRLTVT.